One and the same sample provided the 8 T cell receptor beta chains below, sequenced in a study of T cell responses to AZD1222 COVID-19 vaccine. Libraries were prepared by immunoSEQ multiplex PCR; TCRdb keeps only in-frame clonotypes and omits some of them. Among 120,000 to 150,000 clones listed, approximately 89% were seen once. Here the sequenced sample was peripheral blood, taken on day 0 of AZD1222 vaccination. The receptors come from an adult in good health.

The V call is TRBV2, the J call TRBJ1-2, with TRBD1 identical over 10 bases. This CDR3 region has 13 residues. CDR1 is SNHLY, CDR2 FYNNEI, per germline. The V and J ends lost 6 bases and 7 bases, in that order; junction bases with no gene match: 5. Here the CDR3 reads CASSLDRGPGYTF. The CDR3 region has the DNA TGTGCCAGCAGCCTAGACAGGGGGCCTGGCTACACCTTC.

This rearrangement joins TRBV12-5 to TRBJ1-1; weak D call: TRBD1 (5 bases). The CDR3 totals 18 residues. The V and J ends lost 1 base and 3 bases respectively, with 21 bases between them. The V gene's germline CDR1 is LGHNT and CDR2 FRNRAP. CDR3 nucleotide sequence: TGTGCTAGTGGTTTGGCACGGGACCTCCCTGGGGGTTACACTGAAGCTTTCTTT. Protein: CASGLARDLPGGYTEAFF.

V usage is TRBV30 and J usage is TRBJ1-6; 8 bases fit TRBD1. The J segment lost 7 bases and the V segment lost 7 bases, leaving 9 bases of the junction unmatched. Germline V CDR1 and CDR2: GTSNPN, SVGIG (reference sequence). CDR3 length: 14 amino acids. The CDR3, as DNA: TGTGCCTCCCCAGGACAGGGAGCAAATTCACCCCTCCACTTT. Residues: CASPGQGANSPLHF.

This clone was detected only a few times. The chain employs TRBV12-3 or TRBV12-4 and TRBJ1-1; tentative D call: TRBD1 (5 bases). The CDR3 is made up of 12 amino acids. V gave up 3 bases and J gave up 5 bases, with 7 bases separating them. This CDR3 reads CASSFGGTEAFF. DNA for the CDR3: TGTGCCAGCAGTTTCGGGGGGACTGAAGCTTTCTTT.

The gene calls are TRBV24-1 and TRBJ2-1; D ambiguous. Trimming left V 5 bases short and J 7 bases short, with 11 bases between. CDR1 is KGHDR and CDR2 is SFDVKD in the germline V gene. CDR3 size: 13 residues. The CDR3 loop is CATSVKGRNEQFF. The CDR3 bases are TGTGCCACCAGTGTCAAGGGAAGGAATGAGCAGTTCTTC.

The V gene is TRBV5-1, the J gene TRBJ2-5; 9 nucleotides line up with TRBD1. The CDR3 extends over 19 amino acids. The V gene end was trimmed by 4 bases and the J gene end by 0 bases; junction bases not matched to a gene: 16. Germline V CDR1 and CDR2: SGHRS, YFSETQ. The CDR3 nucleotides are TGCGCCAGCAGCGTCGTTTGGACAGGGGTTCGGGGGGACCAAGAGACCCAGTACTTC. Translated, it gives CASSVVWTGVRGDQETQYF.

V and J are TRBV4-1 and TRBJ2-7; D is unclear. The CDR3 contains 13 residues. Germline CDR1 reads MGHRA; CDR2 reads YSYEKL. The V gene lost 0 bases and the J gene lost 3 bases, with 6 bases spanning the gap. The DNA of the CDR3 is TGCGCCAGCAGCCAAGATTGGGGCTACGAGCAGTACTTC. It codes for CASSQDWGYEQYF.

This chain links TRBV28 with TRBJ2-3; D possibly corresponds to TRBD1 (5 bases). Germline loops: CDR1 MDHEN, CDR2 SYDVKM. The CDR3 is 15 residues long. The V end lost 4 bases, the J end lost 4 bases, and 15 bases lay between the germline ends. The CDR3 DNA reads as TGTGCCAGCAGTTCAGCGACAGATCAAGCAGATACGCAGTATTTT. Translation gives CASSSATDQADTQYF.